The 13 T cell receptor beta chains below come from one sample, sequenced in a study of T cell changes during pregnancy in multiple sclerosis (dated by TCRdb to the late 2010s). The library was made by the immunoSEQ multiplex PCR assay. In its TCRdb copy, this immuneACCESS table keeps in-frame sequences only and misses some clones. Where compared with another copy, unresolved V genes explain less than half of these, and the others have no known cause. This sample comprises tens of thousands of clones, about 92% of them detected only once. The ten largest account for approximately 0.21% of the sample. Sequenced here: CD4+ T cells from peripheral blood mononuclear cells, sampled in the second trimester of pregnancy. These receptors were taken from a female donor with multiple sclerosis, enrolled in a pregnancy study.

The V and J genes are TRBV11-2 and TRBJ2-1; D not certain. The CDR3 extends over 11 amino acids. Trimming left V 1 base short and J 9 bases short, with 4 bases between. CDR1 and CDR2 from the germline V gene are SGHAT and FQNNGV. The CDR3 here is CASSLVIEQFF. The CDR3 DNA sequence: TGTGCCAGCAGCTTAGTAATTGAGCAGTTCTTC.

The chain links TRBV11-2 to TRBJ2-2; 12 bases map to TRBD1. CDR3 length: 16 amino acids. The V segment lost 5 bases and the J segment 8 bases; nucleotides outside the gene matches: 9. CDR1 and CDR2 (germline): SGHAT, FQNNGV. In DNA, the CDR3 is TGTGCCAGCAGCGCCCGGGACAGGGGGCGAGCAGGGGAGCTGTTTTTT. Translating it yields CASSARDRGRAGELFF. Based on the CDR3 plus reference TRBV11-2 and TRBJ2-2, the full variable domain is EAGVAQSPRYKIIEKRQSVAFWCNPISGHATLYWYQQILGQGPKLLIQFQNNGVVDDSQLPKDRFSAERLKGVDSTLKIQPAKLEDSAVYLCASSARDRGRAGELFFGEGSRLTVL.

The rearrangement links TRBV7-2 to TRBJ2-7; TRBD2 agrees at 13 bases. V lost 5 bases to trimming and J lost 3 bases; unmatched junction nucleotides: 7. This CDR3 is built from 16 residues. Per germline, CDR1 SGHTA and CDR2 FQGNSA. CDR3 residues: CASSSEGLAGRYEQYF. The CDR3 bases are TGTGCCAGCAGCAGTGAGGGACTAGCGGGGCGCTACGAGCAGTACTTC.

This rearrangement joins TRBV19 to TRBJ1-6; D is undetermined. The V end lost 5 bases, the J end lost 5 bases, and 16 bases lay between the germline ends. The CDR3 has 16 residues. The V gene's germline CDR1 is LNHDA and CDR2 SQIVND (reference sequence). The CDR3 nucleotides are TGTGCCAGTAGTCCTAGCACTGGCAGCCATAATTCACCCCTCCACTTT. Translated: CASSPSTGSHNSPLHF.

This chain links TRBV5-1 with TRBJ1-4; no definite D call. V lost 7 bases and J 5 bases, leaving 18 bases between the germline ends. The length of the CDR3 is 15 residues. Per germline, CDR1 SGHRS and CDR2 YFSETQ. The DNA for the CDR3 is TGCGCCAGCGCCCCTGTCGGCAGACAAAATGAAAAACTGTTTTTT. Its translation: CASAPVGRQNEKLFF.

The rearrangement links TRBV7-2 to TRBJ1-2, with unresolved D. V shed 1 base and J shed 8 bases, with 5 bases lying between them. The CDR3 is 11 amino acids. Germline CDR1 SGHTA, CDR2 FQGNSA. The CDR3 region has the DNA TGTGCCAGCAGCTTAGATGAGGGCTACACCTTC. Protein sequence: CASSLDEGYTF.

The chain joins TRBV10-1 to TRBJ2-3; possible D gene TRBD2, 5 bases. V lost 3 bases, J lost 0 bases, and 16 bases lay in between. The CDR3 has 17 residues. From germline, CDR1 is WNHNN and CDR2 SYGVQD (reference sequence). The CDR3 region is CASSDKGSSSSTDTQYF. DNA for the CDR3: TGCGCCAGCAGTGATAAAGGGAGCTCCTCTAGCACAGATACGCAGTATTTT.

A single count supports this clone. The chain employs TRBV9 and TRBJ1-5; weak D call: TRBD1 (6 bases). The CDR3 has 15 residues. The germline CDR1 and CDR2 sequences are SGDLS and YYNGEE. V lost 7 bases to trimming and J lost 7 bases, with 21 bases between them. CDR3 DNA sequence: TGTGCCAGCTCCCCAGACGGGGGGCTGGGACAGCCCCAGCATTTT. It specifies CASSPDGGLGQPQHF.

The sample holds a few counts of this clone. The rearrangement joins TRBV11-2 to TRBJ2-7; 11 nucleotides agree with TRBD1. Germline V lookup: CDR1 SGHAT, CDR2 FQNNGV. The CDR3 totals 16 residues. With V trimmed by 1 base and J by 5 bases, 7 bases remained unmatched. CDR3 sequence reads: CASSLGPGQGVDEQYF. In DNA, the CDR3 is TGTGCCAGCAGCTTAGGTCCGGGACAGGGGGTGGACGAGCAGTACTTC.

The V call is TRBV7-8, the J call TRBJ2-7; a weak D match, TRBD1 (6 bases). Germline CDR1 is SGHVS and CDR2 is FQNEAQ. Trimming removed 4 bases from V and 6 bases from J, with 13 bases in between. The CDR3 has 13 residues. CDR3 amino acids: CASSSGTRGEQYF. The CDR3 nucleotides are TGTGCCAGCAGCTCCGGGACACGAGGCGAGCAGTACTTC.

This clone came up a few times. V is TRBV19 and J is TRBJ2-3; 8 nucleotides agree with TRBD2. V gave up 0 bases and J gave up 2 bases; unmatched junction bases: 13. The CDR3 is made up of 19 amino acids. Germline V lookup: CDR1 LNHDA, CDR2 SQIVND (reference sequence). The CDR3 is CASSIDYTRPAGDTDTQYF. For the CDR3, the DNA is TGTGCCAGTAGTATAGATTATACCCGCCCAGCGGGGGACACAGATACGCAGTATTTT.

The CDR3 nucleotides read TGTGCCAGCAGCCGGGACAGGGTGAACACCGGGGAGCTGTTTTTT. This encodes CASSRDRVNTGELFF. This chain links TRBV11-2 with TRBJ2-2, with 9 bases fitting TRBD1. The germline gives CDR1 SGHAT, CDR2 FQNNGV. V dropped 5 bases and J dropped 1; count of bases not matched to a gene: 2. CDR3 length: 15 residues. Full variable domain (rest looked up from reference TRBV11-2 and TRBJ2-2): EAGVAQSPRYKIIEKRQSVAFWCNPISGHATLYWYQQILGQGPKLLIQFQNNGVVDDSQLPKDRFSAERLKGVDSTLKIQPAKLEDSAVYLCASSRDRVNTGELFFGEGSRLTVL.

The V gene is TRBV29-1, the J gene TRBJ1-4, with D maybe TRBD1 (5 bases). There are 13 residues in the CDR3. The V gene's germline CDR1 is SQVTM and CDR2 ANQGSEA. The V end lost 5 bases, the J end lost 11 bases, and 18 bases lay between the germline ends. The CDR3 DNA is TGCAGCGTTCATCGGGCGGGGGAGGAGAAACTGTTTTTT. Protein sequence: CSVHRAGEEKLFF.